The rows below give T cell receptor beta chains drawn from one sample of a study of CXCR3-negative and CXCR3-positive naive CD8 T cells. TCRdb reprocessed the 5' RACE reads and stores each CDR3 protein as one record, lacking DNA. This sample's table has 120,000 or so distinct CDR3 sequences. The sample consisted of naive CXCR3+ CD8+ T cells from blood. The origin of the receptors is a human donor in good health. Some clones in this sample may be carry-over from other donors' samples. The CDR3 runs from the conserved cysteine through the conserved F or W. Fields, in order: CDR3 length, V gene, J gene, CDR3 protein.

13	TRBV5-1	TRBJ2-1	CASSPPSMNEQFF
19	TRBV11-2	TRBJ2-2	CASSPPGGRALFDSGELFF
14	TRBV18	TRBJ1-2	CASSRDGANYGYTF
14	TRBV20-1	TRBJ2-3	CSAGTVQYTDTQYF
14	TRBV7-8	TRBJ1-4	CASSLVGSNEKLFF
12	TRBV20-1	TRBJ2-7	CSAPGVLYEQYF
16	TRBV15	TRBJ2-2	CATSRVEGASDGELFF
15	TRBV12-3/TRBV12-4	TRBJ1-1	CASSWGSIMNTEAFF
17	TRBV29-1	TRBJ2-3	CSVEAGWDRGSTDTQYF
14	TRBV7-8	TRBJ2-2	CASRSGGRTGELFF
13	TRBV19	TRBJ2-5	CASSGRNQETQYF
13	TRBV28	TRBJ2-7	CAIRRQEAYEQYF
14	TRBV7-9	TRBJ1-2	CASSLIGQDYGYTF
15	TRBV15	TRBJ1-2	CATSGQGGGNYGYTF
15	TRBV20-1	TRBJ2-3	CSAGLSGIVTDTQYF
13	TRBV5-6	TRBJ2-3	CASSLAPADTQYF
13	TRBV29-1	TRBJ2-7	CSVKTGHSYEQYF
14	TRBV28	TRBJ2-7	CASSFGQGGYEQYF
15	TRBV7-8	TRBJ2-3	CASSLGGGGGDKQYF
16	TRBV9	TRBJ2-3	CASSVEGGQGSDTQYF
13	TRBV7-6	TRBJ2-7	CASGLAGGDEQYF